This T cell receptor beta chain derives from a study of blood T cell repertoires in COVID-19. The table came from immunoSEQ multiplex PCR; TCRdb's copy has only in-frame clones and leaves some out. The sample carries some 200,000 clones, about four fifths recorded once. Only one count was recorded for this clone. The CDR3 is 16 amino acids. The germline V and J ends were trimmed by 2 bases and 6 bases, with 20 bases remaining between them. CDR1 is MNHEY and CDR2 is SMNVEV in the germline V gene (reference sequence). Sample: peripheral blood. The TCR originated in a woman between 40 and 50 years old with acute or convalescent COVID-19. The chain uses TRBV27 and TRBJ2-7; D is perhaps TRBD1 (6 bases). DNA for the CDR3: TGTGCCAGCAGTTTAGCCTTCGGGACACACCGGGCCGAGCAGTACTTC. It yields the protein CASSLAFGTHRAEQYF.